The present TCR beta chain was sequenced within a study of cytomegalovirus exposure and HLA in healthy donors. Across the whole study: It was reported in a later analysis that the roughly 120 validation repertoires used the same platform as the approximately 620 first-cohort repertoires.

As concerns this clone: Its antigen is as yet unknown.

Profiled with immunoSEQ multiplex PCR; TCRdb holds only in-frame clones, not every one. The sample holds roughly 270,000 clones, around nine tenths seen once. Findings and limits, study-wide: Cytomegalovirus association was listed for about 160 TCR beta chains. Rarity held for most TCR sequences, but there were some public TCRs that occurred in many donors.

Between the trimmed V and J ends, which lost 6 bases and 4 bases, there was a span of 13 bases. The CDR3 is 13 residues long. Germline-derived CDR1 and CDR2 are MDHEN and SYDVKM. The donors were in the approximately 120-subject validation cohort, distinct from the roughly 720-subject first cohort. Sequenced sample: PBMCs. This chain links TRBV28 with TRBJ2-7; D call uncertain. This TCR came from a woman aged 18-29 years in good health and CMV-seronegative. The CDR3 region has the DNA TGTGCCAGCAGGTCCGCGGCGAGGTACGAGCAGTACTTC. The encoded protein is CASRSAARYEQYF. Using reference TRBV28 and TRBJ2-7 for the parts outside the CDR3, the full variable domain is DVKVTQSSRYLVKRTGEKVFLECVQDMDHENMFWYRQDPGLGLRLIYFSYDVKMKEKGDIPEGYSVSREKKERFSLILESASTNQTSMYLCASRSAARYEQYFGPGTRLTVT.